This T cell receptor beta chain was sequenced during a study of cytomegalovirus exposure and HLA in healthy donors. The CDR3 has 13 amino acids. J lost 9 bases, V lost 5 bases, and 8 bases had no gene match. Germline V gives CDR1 SGHTA, CDR2 FQGNSA. Primers: 60 Vbeta forward and 13 Jbeta reverse. Sequencing was performed with immunoSEQ multiplex PCR; in TCRdb, only in-frame clones are kept and a portion is missing. The sample has roughly 140,000 clones. The sequenced sample consisted of PBMCs. V usage is TRBV7-2 and J usage is TRBJ1-2, with 8 bases matching TRBD1. The receptor was derived from a male donor in good health and CMV-seronegative. The CDR3 coding sequence is TGTGCCAGCAGCGCCACAGGGGGGGGTAGCTACACCTTC. The encoded protein is CASSATGGGSYTF. Supplemented by reference TRBV7-2 and TRBJ1-2, the full variable domain reads GAGVSQSPSNKVTEKGKDVELRCDPISGHTALYWYRQSLGQGLEFLIYFQGNSAPDKSGLPSDRFSAERTGGSVSTLTIQRTQQEDSAVYLCASSATGGGSYTFGSGTRLTVV.